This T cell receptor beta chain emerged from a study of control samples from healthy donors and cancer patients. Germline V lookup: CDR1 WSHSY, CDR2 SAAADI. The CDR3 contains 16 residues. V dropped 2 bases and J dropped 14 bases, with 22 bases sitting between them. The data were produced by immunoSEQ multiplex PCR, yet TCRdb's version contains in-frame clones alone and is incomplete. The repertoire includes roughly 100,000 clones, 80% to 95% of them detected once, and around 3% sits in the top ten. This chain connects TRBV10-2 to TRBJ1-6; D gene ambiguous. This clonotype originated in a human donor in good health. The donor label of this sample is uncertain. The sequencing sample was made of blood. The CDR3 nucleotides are TGCGCCAGCAGTGAGCAGAAAGTTTCGGGCACGGCGACCCTCCACTTT. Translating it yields CASSEQKVSGTATLHF.